What follows are 22 T cell receptor beta chains derived from one specimen sequenced in a study of blood T cell repertoires in COVID-19. TCRdb's table, derived via immunoSEQ multiplex PCR, lists solely in-frame clones and lacks some. In the table there are about 280,000 clones, around 85% of which are singletons. Source material: peripheral blood. The receptor set was obtained from a woman in her twenties or thirties who had recovered from COVID-19.

J is TRBJ1-1 and V is TRBV5-1; D unclear. CDR1 and CDR2 (germline): SGHRS, YFSETQ. The CDR3 length is 14 residues. Trimming took 4 bases from V and 1 from J, leaving 11 bases between them. The CDR3 reads CASSQPPGNTEAFF. CDR3 in DNA: TGCGCCAGCAGCCAGCCACCAGGGAACACTGAAGCTTTCTTT.

The rearrangement links TRBV7-2 to TRBJ2-7, with D possibly being TRBD2 (5 bases). Germline-derived CDR1 and CDR2 are SGHTA and FQGNSA. Trimming took off 1 base at V and 5 bases at J, with 15 bases between the two ends. This CDR3 has 15 amino acids. CDR3 in amino acids: CASSLVIMAGDEQYF. The CDR3 DNA follows: TGTGCCAGCAGCTTAGTTATAATGGCGGGTGACGAGCAGTACTTC.

J is TRBJ1-1 and V is TRBV19; no clear D gene. The CDR3 spans 14 residues. Germline V CDR1 and CDR2: LNHDA, SQIVND (reference sequence). The ends were cut back, 5 bases at V and 0 bases at J, with 10 bases in the middle. The CDR3 DNA is TGTGCCAGTAGTTTAACAGATTTGAACACTGAAGCTTTCTTT. Residues: CASSLTDLNTEAFF.

This chain connects TRBV5-1 to TRBJ1-1, with no clear D. The V end was cut by 1 base, the J end by 3 bases, with 7 bases between. CDR3 length: 13 amino acids. Germline lookup yields CDR1 SGHRS and CDR2 YFSETQ. The CDR3 spells CASSLLQYTEAFF. The CDR3, as DNA: TGCGCCAGCAGCTTGTTACAGTACACTGAAGCTTTCTTT.

The CDR3 nucleotides are TGTGCCAGCAGCGGTAGCGGGGGCACAGATACGCAGTATTTT. This gives the protein CASSGSGGTDTQYF. V usage is TRBV9 and J usage is TRBJ2-3, with 8 bases aligning to TRBD2. Germline CDR1 SGDLS, CDR2 YYNGEE. The V segment lost 3 bases and the J segment 1 base; nucleotides outside the gene matches: 1. The CDR3 has 14 residues.

This chain uses TRBV10-1 with TRBJ1-1; 7 nucleotides align to TRBD1. CDR1 and CDR2 (germline): WNHNN, SYGVQD (reference sequence). CDR3 length equals 13 residues. The V and J ends lost 6 bases and 2 bases, in that order; junction bases with no gene match: 3. The CDR3 region is CASRQGPNTEAFF. The CDR3 nucleotides are TGCGCCAGCAGACAGGGGCCTAACACTGAAGCTTTCTTT.

V gene TRBV15 combines with J gene TRBJ1-5, with D tentatively TRBD1 (6 bases). V was trimmed by 8 bases and J by 5 bases, leaving 19 bases between them. Germline V gene sequence: CDR1 LNHNV, CDR2 YYDKDF (reference sequence). This CDR3 spans 15 amino acids. CDR3 bases: TGTGCCACCCGACAATCCGACAGGCCGGATCAGCCCCAGCATTTT. It yields the protein CATRQSDRPDQPQHF. Full variable domain (remainder filled in from reference TRBV15 and TRBJ1-5): DAMVIQNPRYQVTQFGKPVTLSCSQTLNHNVMYWYQQKSSQAPKLLFHYYDKDFNNEADTPDNFQSRRPNTSFCFLDIRSPGLGDTAMYLCATRQSDRPDQPQHFGDGTRLSIL.

This chain joins TRBV12-3 or TRBV12-4 and TRBJ2-3; D unclear. CDR3 length equals 12 residues. The V gene lost 6 bases and the J gene lost 5 bases, with 9 bases spanning the gap. The CDR3 nucleotides read TGTGCCAGCAGCCCCAGTCTAGATACGCAGTATTTT. Protein product: CASSPSLDTQYF.

This clone was observed a few times. CDR3 sequence (DNA): TGTGCCAGCAGCCAAGCGGGACAGGTAATGAACACTGAAGCTTTCTTT. Translation gives CASSQAGQVMNTEAFF. This chain joins TRBV4-2 and TRBJ1-1, with TRBD1 identical over 8 bases. The V gene's germline CDR1 is LGHNA and CDR2 YNFKEQ. The CDR3 loop spans 16 amino acids. J lost 0 bases, V lost 1 base, and 4 bases had no gene match.

The chain recombines TRBV5-6 with TRBJ2-3; D might be TRBD2 (5 bases). Trimming left V 2 bases short and J 5 bases short, with 9 bases between. The CDR3 has 13 amino acids. Germline CDR1 SGHDT, CDR2 YYEEEE. CDR3 region: CASSLKGVDTQYF. The DNA for the CDR3 is TGTGCCAGCAGCTTAAAGGGAGTAGATACGCAGTATTTT.

The chain joins TRBV2 to TRBJ2-2; tentative D call: TRBD2 (5 bases). The germline V gene has CDR1 SNHLY and CDR2 FYNNEI. V was cut by 7 bases and J by 4 bases, with 13 bases left in between. CDR3 length: 14 amino acids. The CDR3 reads CASTDRGFTGELFF. The CDR3 DNA sequence: TGTGCCAGCACCGACCGGGGTTTCACCGGGGAGCTGTTTTTT. The full variable domain, its missing parts supplied by reference TRBV2 and TRBJ2-2, is EPEVTQTPSHQVTQMGQEVILRCVPISNHLYFYWYRQILGQKVEFLVSFYNNEISEKSEIFDDQFSVERPDGSNFTLKIRSTKLEDSAMYFCASTDRGFTGELFFGEGSRLTVL.

The chain links TRBV6-2 or TRBV6-3 to TRBJ1-2, with D tentatively TRBD1 (6 bases). Germline lookup yields CDR1 MNHEY and CDR2 SVGEGT. V was pared by 2 bases and J by 2 bases, with 12 bases between. This CDR3 is built from 15 residues. The CDR3 nucleotides read TGTGCCAGCAGTTACCGAGGGGGAAGAAACTATGGCTACACCTTC. Protein product: CASSYRGGRNYGYTF.

The V call is TRBV9, the J call TRBJ2-1; possible D gene TRBD2, 5 bases. The CDR3 totals 15 residues. Trimming removed 0 bases from V and 7 bases from J, with 14 bases in between. Per germline, CDR1 SGDLS and CDR2 YYNGEE. CDR3 in DNA: TGTGCCAGCAGCGTAGCTCGAGGGTCGTTAAATGAGCAGTTCTTC. It is translated as CASSVARGSLNEQFF. Filled out from reference TRBV9 and TRBJ2-1, the complete variable domain reads DSGVTQTPKHLITATGQRVTLRCSPRSGDLSVYWYQQSLDQGLQFLIQYYNGEERAKGNILERFSAQQFPDLHSELNLSSLELGDSALYFCASSVARGSLNEQFFGPGTRLTVL.

This chain connects TRBV7-2 to TRBJ2-7; 9 nucleotides agree with TRBD1. Trimming cost V 5 bases and J 5 bases; bases outside gene matches: 7. Germline-derived CDR1 and CDR2 are SGHTA and FQGNSA. This CDR3 is 14 amino acids long. The CDR3 sequence: CASSRGQGHHEQYF. CDR3 nucleotides: TGTGCCAGCAGCCGGGGACAGGGTCACCACGAGCAGTACTTC. The full variable domain, completed using reference TRBV7-2 and TRBJ2-7, is GAGVSQSPSNKVTEKGKDVELRCDPISGHTALYWYRQSLGQGLEFLIYFQGNSAPDKSGLPSDRFSAERTGGSVSTLTIQRTQQEDSAVYLCASSRGQGHHEQYFGPGTRLTVT.

The rearrangement links TRBV5-4 to TRBJ2-1; 10 nucleotides match TRBD2. CDR3 length: 17 amino acids. CDR1 is SGHNT and CDR2 is YYREEE in the germline V gene (reference sequence). The trim removed 0 bases at V and 6 bases at J, leaving 9 bases unmatched. The CDR3 is CASSLAISGGATNEQFF. The DNA of the CDR3 is TGTGCCAGCAGCTTGGCCATAAGCGGGGGGGCGACCAATGAGCAGTTCTTC.

This chain links TRBV15 with TRBJ2-4, with TRBD1 matching 9 bases. The CDR3 has 17 residues. Germline V lookup: CDR1 LNHNV, CDR2 YYDKDF (reference sequence). J gave up 2 bases and V 1 base, and 6 bases lay outside the gene matches. The CDR3 sequence: CATSRGDRGGPKNIQYF. The CDR3 region has the DNA TGTGCCACCAGCAGAGGAGACAGGGGGGGACCCAAAAACATTCAGTACTTC.

The chain combines TRBV29-1 with TRBJ1-1; TRBD1 matches at 7 bases. Looked up from germline, CDR1 is SQVTM and CDR2 is ANQGSEA. This CDR3 has 12 residues. Trimming took 4 bases from V and 6 from J; bases not matched to a gene: 5. The DNA for the CDR3 is TGCAGCGTTGGACAGGGAAAATCTGAAGCTTTCTTT. This translates into CSVGQGKSEAFF.

The chain carries TRBV5-1 and TRBJ2-5; D unclear. The length of the CDR3 is 14 residues. Between the trimmed V and J ends, which lost 5 bases and 2 bases, there was a span of 13 bases. Per the germline V gene, CDR1 is SGHRS and CDR2 is YFSETQ. The CDR3 DNA reads as TGCGCCAGCAGTCTTCTTGGGCCTCAAGAGACCCAGTACTTC. It codes for CASSLLGPQETQYF.

This clone was seen only once. The chain couples TRBV30 to TRBJ2-7, with D hard to call. CDR3 size: 13 residues. Trimming took off 2 bases at V and 5 bases at J, with 13 bases between the two ends. Germline CDR1 is GTSNPN and CDR2 is SVGIG (reference sequence). Here the CDR3 reads CAWSSGLKDEQYF. The DNA for the CDR3 is TGTGCCTGGAGTTCTGGGCTTAAGGACGAGCAGTACTTC.

This chain joins TRBV7-9 and TRBJ2-7; the match to TRBD1 covers 9 bases. J lost 2 bases, V lost 0 bases, and 8 bases had no gene match. In germline, CDR1 is SEHNR, CDR2 FQNEAQ (reference sequence). The CDR3 sequence is 17 residues long. CDR3 loop: CASSLAVLQGAPYEQYF. CDR3 nucleotide sequence: TGTGCCAGCAGCTTAGCGGTTCTACAGGGGGCCCCCTACGAGCAGTACTTC.

The rearrangement joins TRBV30 to TRBJ1-4, with 7 bases identical to TRBD1. The ends lost 2 bases at V and 5 bases at J; junction bases unmatched: 8. CDR1 and CDR2 (germline): GTSNPN, SVGIG (reference sequence). The CDR3 covers 15 residues. The CDR3 DNA follows: TGTGCCTGGAGTAGTACGGGACAGTTAAATGAAAAACTGTTTTTT. Its protein is CAWSSTGQLNEKLFF.

The V gene is TRBV19, the J gene TRBJ1-1; 8 bases match TRBD1. The germline CDR1 and CDR2 sequences are LNHDA and SQIVND (reference sequence). The CDR3 extends over 16 amino acids. The trim removed 4 bases at V and 0 bases at J, leaving 7 bases unmatched. CDR3 residues: CASSTRGDRMNTEAFF. DNA of the CDR3: TGTGCCAGTAGTACCAGAGGGGACAGGATGAACACTGAAGCTTTCTTT.